This T cell receptor (beta chain) originates from a study of blood T cell repertoires in COVID-19. About the study: The samples span acute and convalescent COVID-19 from the United States, Italy and Spain. PBMCs, B-cell-depleted T cells, or T cells provided the cDNA or gDNA that made up the material.

There are 15 residues in the CDR3. From germline, CDR1 is SGHAT and CDR2 FQNNGV. J lost 8 bases, V lost 6 bases, and 11 bases had no gene match. Methods used by the authors: How many nucleated cells were present was estimated from reference gene primer amplification. Produced via immunoSEQ multiplex PCR; TCRdb's table is partial and in-frame only. That table furnishes V, J and clone size, whereas the DNA furnished D and trimming. The sample includes about 38,000 clones, about 94% seen only once; the top ten take around 4%. Material: peripheral blood. The TCR originated in a human donor with active COVID-19. The donor label of this sample is uncertain. This sequence joins TRBV11-2 and TRBJ2-1, with 9 bases that match TRBD2. This chain's CDR3 is CASRLAGGPTDEQFF. CDR3 DNA: TGTGCCAGCAGGTTGGCGGGAGGGCCTACGGATGAGCAGTTCTTC.